This record concerns one T cell receptor beta chain sequence. Its antigen is unknown. Researchers reported sorting every CD8+ T cell subset in triplicate, 300,000 cells per sort. CD45RO-CCR7+CD27+CD95- defined naive CD8+ T cells. Germline loops: CDR1 SGHVS, CDR2 FNYEAQ. CDR3 size: 14 residues. The data originate from a study of CXCR3-negative and CXCR3-positive naive CD8 T cells. Study-level points and caveats: CXCR3-negative naive cells had less hydrophobic TRB CDR3s than did CXCR3-positive naive cells. Naive cells, whether CXCR3-negative or CXCR3-positive, had similar TRBV-TRBJ usage, while memory cells differed.

It was by 5' RACE with UMI labels that the TRB cDNA libraries were prepared. Reprocessing the 5' RACE reads, TCRdb reports a single entry for every CDR3 protein and omits DNA. In total, the table holds 20,000 to 25,000 distinct CDR3 sequences. The chain has TRBV7-6 and TRBJ2-2; the TCRdb D gene call, TRBD2, has no DNA to confirm it. Material: naive CXCR3- CD8+ T cells from blood. As for subset: CD45RO-CCR7+CD27+CD95- naive CD8+ T cells lacking CXCR3 (TNR3-). The receptor's source is a human donor in good health. Some clones in this sample may be carry-over from other donors' samples. CDR3 protein: CASSRGTVPEELFF.